This TCR beta chain was found in a study of neurological immune-mediated disorders (dated by TCRdb to the late 2010s). In terms of the full investigation: Among the roughly 35 multiple sclerosis patients, approximately 31 had relapsing-remitting MS and 3 had secondary progressive MS. The cohort included about 66 subjects: approximately 14 with HAM/TSP, around 34 with multiple sclerosis, and around 20 healthy controls. Using UMI-based sequencing, the study compared peripheral blood TCR-beta repertoires from patients with HTLV-I-associated myelopathy (HAM/TSP), patients with multiple sclerosis, and healthy controls. The roughly 110 TCR-beta libraries covered PBMC samples along with longitudinal samples, technical triplicates, and paired sorted CD4+ and CD8+ T-cell subsets.

For unsorted PBMC libraries, 2 million PBMCs were used after storage in RNAlater at -80 degrees C until RNA extraction. Multiple sclerosis patients were enrolled in a US clinical protocol evaluating disease progression by magnetic resonance imaging. Peripheral blood was subjected to Ficoll-Hypaque density gradient centrifugation to isolate PBMCs, which were then cryopreserved in liquid nitrogen. Inclusive of the bounding cysteine and phenylalanine, the CDR3 is 16 residues long. The entry retains the CDR3 DNA only, 48 bases that are in frame from base 1. Based on the germline V gene, the CDR1 and CDR2 sequences are MNHEY and SVGEGT. This clonotype showed up just a few times. Its antigen has not been determined. Sequence at one end of the junction differs from germline and may be a read error. cDNA was synthesized by template-switch 5'RACE using a primer with a 10-nucleotide random unique molecular identifier that tagged each TCR transcript. Every sequencing run covered 15-18 subjects and yielded more than 160 million TCR-beta sequences. The RNeasy kit was used to extract total RNA. TCR-beta VDJ regions were amplified with primers for the TCR constant region and the 5'RACE anchor, using the KAPA Real-time Library Amplification kit. Sample indexes and Illumina adaptors were added in a first PCR, and a second PCR then increased library yield. After purification with Ampure beads, the TCR product of roughly 650 bp was size-selected on a 2% E-gel SizeSelection system. Before pooling, library quality was assessed on a Bioanalyzer, concentration was determined with Qubit, and library quantification was performed with the Kapa Library Quantification kit. Libraries were sequenced paired-end 2 x 150 bp on an Illumina HiSeq 2500. To increase sequence diversity, 25-30% phiX was spiked into each library pool. As for the authors' bioinformatics: Quality-filtered reads were processed with the UMI-based MiGEC pipeline, and over 90% of raw TCR sequences were removed by the MiGEC pipeline during error correction. IMGT germline references were used for alignment of VDJ genes, and clonotypes were defined by a unique CDR3 amino acid sequence together with V-J genes. Clonal expansion, Shannon diversity and CDR3 relatedness (CalcPairwiseDistances, ClusterSamples) were evaluated with VDJtools, and phylogenetic trees were built with CLCbio workbench. A clone was classed as expanded if it had 8 or more unique UMIs, a cutoff based on coefficient-of-variation modelling across technical triplicates. TCRdb cleaned the public reads at Q25 with fastp, built clones with MiXCR and kept in-frame beta chains. Rows are unified per CDR3 protein, each entry keeping the most common DNA and genes. In this record, the V and J calls reflect TCRdb's handling and not the investigators' own analysis. The sample includes some 46,000 distinct CDR3 sequences, with 4% to 5.5% observed a single time. Roughly 6% of the sample goes to the ten largest clones.

Overall study results and their limits: TCR clonal expansion was greatest in HAM/TSP patients and smallest in MS patients, who ranked below even healthy controls. No clinical or MRI features were associated with the MS cluster, and the authors said that larger cohorts are needed. In a phylogenetic analysis, the repertoires of 18 out of 34 MS patients fell into a single cluster of related CDR3 sequences, pointing to a possible signature at the repertoire level. No identical CDR3 amino acid sequences were shared among expanded clones across subjects, suggesting private TCR-beta repertoires in all groups.

The V and J segments used are TRBV6-2 or TRBV6-3 and TRBJ1-6; the D gene is not confidently resolved. The TCR comes from an older woman with multiple sclerosis. The sequenced sample consisted of PBMCs. The CDR3 protein: CASIDAAASRNSPLNF. The DNA is as follows: TGTGCCAGCATCGACGCCGCGGCCTCCCGTAATTCACCCCTCAACTTT.